The clone carrying this TCR beta chain has only one observation. This sample stems from a study of blood T cells in healthy people across ages. Trimming pared 0 bases from V and 8 bases from J, leaving 8 bases between. Germline CDR1 is LGHDT and CDR2 is YNNKEL (reference sequence). The CDR3 extends over 13 amino acids. A second 7 to 11 cycle PCR used barcoded and J-beta primers. TCRdb independently ran MiXCR on the 5' RACE reads; one entry per CDR3 protein. The table has over 1,500,000 distinct CDR3 sequences, around half seen once; the top ten hold 2% to 2.5%. The V call is TRBV3-1, the J call TRBJ2-1, with D possibly matching TRBD2 (5 bases). Sequencing used blood. This TCR derives from a woman in her 40s in good health. As DNA, the CDR3 is TGTGCCAGCAGCCAAGAGAACGGGGATGAGCAGTTCTTC. Protein sequence: CASSQENGDEQFF.